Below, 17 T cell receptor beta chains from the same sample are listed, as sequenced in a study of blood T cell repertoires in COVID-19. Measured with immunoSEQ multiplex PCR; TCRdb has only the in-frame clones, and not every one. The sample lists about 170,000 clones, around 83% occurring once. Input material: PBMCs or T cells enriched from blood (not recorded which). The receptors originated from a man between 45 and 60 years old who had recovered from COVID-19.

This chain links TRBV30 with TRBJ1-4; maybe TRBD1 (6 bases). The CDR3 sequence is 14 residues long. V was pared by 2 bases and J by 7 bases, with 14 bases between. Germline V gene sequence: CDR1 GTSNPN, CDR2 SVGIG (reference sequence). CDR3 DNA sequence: TGTGCCTGGAGTTATGGACAGTTTGGTGAAAAACTGTTTTTT. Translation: CAWSYGQFGEKLFF.

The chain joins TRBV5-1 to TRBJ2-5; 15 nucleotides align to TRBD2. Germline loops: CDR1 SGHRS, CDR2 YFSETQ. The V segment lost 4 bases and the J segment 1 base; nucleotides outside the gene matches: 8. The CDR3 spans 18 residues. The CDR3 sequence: CASSTSGLAGGPQETQYF. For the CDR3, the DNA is TGCGCCAGCAGCACCTCGGGACTAGCGGGGGGCCCCCAAGAGACCCAGTACTTC.

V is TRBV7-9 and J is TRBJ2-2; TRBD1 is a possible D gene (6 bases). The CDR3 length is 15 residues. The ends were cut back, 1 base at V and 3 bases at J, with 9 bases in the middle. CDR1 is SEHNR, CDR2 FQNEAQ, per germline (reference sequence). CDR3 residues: CASSLGGGYTGELFF. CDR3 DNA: TGTGCCAGCAGCTTAGGAGGGGGTTACACCGGGGAGCTGTTTTTT.

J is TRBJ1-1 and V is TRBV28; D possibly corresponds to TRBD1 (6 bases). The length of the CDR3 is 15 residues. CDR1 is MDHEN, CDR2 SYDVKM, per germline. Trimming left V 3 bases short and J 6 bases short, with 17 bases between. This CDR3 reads CASSFLLYRDPEAFF. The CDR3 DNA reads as TGTGCCAGCAGTTTCCTATTATACAGGGACCCTGAAGCTTTCTTT.

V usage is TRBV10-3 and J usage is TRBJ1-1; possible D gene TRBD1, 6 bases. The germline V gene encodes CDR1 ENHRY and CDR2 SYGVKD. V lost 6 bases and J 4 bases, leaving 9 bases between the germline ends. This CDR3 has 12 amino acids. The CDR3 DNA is TGTGCCATCAGGGCAGGGGTCACTGAAGCTTTCTTT. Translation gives CAIRAGVTEAFF.

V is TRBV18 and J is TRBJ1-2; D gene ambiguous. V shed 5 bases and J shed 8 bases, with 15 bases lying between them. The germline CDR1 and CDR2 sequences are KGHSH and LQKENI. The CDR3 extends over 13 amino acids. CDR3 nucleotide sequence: TGTGCCAGCTCAGCAACAGTATTCCAAGGCTACACCTTC. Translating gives CASSATVFQGYTF.

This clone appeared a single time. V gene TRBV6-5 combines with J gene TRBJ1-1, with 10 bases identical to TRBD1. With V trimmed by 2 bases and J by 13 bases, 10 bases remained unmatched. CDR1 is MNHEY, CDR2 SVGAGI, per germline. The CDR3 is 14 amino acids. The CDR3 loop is CASSYRGQGQPSFF. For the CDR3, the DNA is TGTGCCAGCAGTTACCGGGGACAGGGGCAACCGAGTTTCTTT.

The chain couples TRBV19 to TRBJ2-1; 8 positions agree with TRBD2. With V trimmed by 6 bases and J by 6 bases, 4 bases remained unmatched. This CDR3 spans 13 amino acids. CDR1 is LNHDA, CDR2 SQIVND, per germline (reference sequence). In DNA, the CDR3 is TGTGCCAGTAGAATCGGGGGGGGCAATGAGCAGTTCTTC. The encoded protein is CASRIGGGNEQFF.

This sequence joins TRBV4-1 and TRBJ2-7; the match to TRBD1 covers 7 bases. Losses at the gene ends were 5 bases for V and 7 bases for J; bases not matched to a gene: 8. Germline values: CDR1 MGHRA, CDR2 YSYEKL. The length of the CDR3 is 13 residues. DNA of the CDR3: TGCGCCAGCAGCTACGACAGGGCCTGGGAGCAGTACTTC. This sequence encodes CASSYDRAWEQYF.

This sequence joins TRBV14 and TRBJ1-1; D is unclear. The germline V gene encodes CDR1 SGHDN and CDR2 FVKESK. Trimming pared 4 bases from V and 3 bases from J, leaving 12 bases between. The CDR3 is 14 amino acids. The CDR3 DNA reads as TGTGCCAGCAGCCTACTAGATGGTGACACTGAAGCTTTCTTT. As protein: CASSLLDGDTEAFF.

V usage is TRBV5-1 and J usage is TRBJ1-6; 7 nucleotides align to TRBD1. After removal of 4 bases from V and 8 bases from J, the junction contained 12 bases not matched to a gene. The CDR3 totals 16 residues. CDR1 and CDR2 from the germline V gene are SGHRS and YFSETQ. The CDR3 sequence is CASSQGYRGSDSPLHF. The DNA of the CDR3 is TGCGCCAGCAGCCAGGGCTACAGGGGATCTGATTCACCCCTCCACTTT.

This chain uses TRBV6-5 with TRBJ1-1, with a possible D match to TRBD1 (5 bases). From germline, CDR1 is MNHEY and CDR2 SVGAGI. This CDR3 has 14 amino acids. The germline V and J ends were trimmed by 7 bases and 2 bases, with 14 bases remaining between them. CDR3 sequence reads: CASNLDNFNTEAFF. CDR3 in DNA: TGTGCCAGCAATCTGGACAACTTTAACACTGAAGCTTTCTTT.

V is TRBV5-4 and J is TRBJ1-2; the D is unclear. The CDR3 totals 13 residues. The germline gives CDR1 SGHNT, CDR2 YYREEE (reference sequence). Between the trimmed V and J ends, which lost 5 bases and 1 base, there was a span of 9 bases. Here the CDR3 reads CASRRGINYGYTF. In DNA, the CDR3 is TGTGCCAGCAGAAGAGGGATTAACTATGGCTACACCTTC.

CDR3 amino acids: CASSTAGTGYNEQFF. CDR3 nucleotides: TGCGCCAGCAGCACCGCCGGGACAGGTTACAATGAGCAGTTCTTC. V usage is TRBV5-1 and J usage is TRBJ2-1; 8 bases agree with TRBD1. After removal of 4 bases from V and 4 bases from J, the junction contained 7 bases not matched to a gene. The CDR3 runs to 15 residues. The germline V gene has CDR1 SGHRS and CDR2 YFSETQ.

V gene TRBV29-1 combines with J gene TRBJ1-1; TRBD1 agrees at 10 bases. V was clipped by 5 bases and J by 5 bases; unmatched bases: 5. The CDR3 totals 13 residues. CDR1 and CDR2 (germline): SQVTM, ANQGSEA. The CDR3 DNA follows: TGCAGCGTTAATGGACAGGGGGGGACTGAAGCTTTCTTT. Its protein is CSVNGQGGTEAFF.

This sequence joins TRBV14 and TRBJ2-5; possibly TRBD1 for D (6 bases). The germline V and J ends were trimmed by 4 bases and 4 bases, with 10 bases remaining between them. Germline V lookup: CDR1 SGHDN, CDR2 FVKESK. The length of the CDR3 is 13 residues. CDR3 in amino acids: CASSLGTLETQYF. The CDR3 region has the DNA TGTGCCAGCAGCCTAGGGACACTAGAGACCCAGTACTTC.

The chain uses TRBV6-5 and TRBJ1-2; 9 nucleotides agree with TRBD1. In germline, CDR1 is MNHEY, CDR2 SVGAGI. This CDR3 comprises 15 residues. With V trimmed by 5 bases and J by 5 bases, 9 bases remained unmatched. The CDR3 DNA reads TGTGCCAGCAGTACCCTGGGACAGGGAGAATATGGCTACACCTTC. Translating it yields CASSTLGQGEYGYTF.